The clone carrying this T cell receptor (beta chain) was detected only a few times. The antigen is undetermined. These data are taken from a study of beta chain features in type 1 diabetes. Study information: Age, gender and cell yields were similar between patients and healthy donors.

Every donor had blood drawn once into heparin, around 0.12 L on average. Naive, central memory, regulatory and stem cell-like memory cells within the CD4+ compartment were sorted using CD45RO/CCR7/CD25/CD127/CD95/CD27. Trimming pared 5 bases from V and 3 bases from J, leaving 5 bases between. The CDR3 is 11 residues long. Germline CDR1 SGHAT, CDR2 FQNNGV. Study outcomes and limitations: TCRB CDR3s from Type 1 diabetes patients were moderately but significantly shorter in all four CD4+ subsets. Fewer junction insertions and more nucleotide deletions appeared in type 1 diabetes patients.

Expressed TCRB transcripts were sequenced after all isolated RNA was converted to cDNA. Data came from immunoSEQ multiplex PCR; TCRdb stores just in-frame clones and leaves some out. Among under 150,000 clones, approximately 15% were seen once, and the ten largest hold approximately 2.5%. The V gene is TRBV11-2, the J gene TRBJ2-7; D remains ambiguous. The source is a man aged 18 to 29 with type 1 diabetes. The material sequenced was central memory CD4+ T cells from blood. CDR3 DNA sequence: TGTGCCAGCAGCCCCCTCTACGAGCAGTACTTC. Amino acids: CASSPLYEQYF.